These T cell receptor beta chains were read from a single sample in a study of T cell repertoires in cytomegalovirus infection. No cognate antigen is known for these TCRs. TCRdb processed the reads anew with MiXCR; each CDR3 protein has one entry. The table records 450,000 to 550,000 distinct CDR3 sequences, more than 40% of them present only once. This specimen was cultured PBMCs, taken from culture after CMV antigen stimulation. These receptor sequences come from a human donor in good health (CMV status not recorded). Some clones in this sample may be carry-over from other donors' samples. Each CDR3 is given with its conserved first and last residue. The order of the fields is V gene, clone size, J gene, D gene, CDR3 DNA, CDR3 protein. The D gene is left open where the match is weak. Rows may omit the clone size; those that give it use once, few, many or a size class.

V: TRBV7-2; size: few; J: TRBJ1-5; D: -; DNA: TGTGCCAGCAGCTTAGGATCTGGGAAGTACGTCCAGCCCCAGCATTTT; CDR3: CASSLGSGKYVQPQHF
V: TRBV7-6; size: -; J: TRBJ2-5; D: TRBD2; DNA: TGTGCCAGCAGCTTACCCCCTGGACTAGCGGCCAGGGAGACCCAGTACTTC; CDR3: CASSLPPGLAARETQYF
V: TRBV4-1; size: once; J: TRBJ2-1; D: TRBD2; DNA: TGCGCCAGCAGCCAACCCGGGAGGGGGTCCTACAATGAGCAGTTCTTC; CDR3: CASSQPGRGSYNEQFF
V: TRBV7-2; size: few; J: TRBJ2-3; D: -; DNA: TGTGCCAGCAGCTTAGTCCGGACAGCCCACACTGGCACGCAGTATTTT; CDR3: CASSLVRTAHTGTQYF
V: TRBV18; size: -; J: TRBJ1-1; D: TRBD1; DNA: TGTGCCAGCTCACGAACAGGGGATCTCACTGAAGCTTTCTTT; CDR3: CASSRTGDLTEAFF
V: TRBV7-2; size: -; J: TRBJ2-2; D: TRBD1; DNA: TGTGCCAGCAGCCACCGAAAGGGACAGGGAATGATGGGGGAGCTGTTTTTT; CDR3: CASSHRKGQGMMGELFF
V: TRBV7-9; size: -; J: TRBJ2-1; D: TRBD2; DNA: TGTGCCAGCAGCCCCGCCCTAGCGGGAGTTGATGAGCAGTTCTTC; CDR3: CASSPALAGVDEQFF
V: TRBV6-1; size: few; J: TRBJ1-2; D: TRBD1; DNA: TGTGCCAGCAGTCGACAGGGAAAGACGGGGGGCTACACCTTC; CDR3: CASSRQGKTGGYTF
V: TRBV7-6; size: -; J: TRBJ2-3; D: -; DNA: TGTGCCAGCAGCTTAGAGGAGGTAGCCCCAGATACGCAGTATTTT; CDR3: CASSLEEVAPDTQYF
V: TRBV6-8; size: -; J: TRBJ2-1; D: TRBD2; DNA: TGTGCCAGCAGTCGCTCCGCGGGAGTTTCTGGGAATGAGCAGTTCTTC; CDR3: CASSRSAGVSGNEQFF
V: TRBV7-3; size: -; J: TRBJ2-3; D: -; DNA: TGTGCCAGCAGCCCCGGCCGGAACTATGAGGATACGCAGTATTTT; CDR3: CASSPGRNYEDTQYF
V: TRBV5-6; size: -; J: TRBJ2-1; D: TRBD2; DNA: TGTGCCAGCAGCCCGGGGGGGCGAAGCACGATCTACAATGAGCAGTTCTTC; CDR3: CASSPGGRSTIYNEQFF
V: TRBV7-2; size: -; J: TRBJ2-2; D: TRBD2; DNA: TGTGCCAGCAGCATCAGCGGGGCCGTCTCGGGGGAGCTGTTTTTT; CDR3: CASSISGAVSGELFF
V: TRBV20-1; size: once; J: TRBJ2-5; D: TRBD2; DNA: TGCAGTGCTAGGGGGACTAGCGGGATGGAGACCCAGTACTTC; CDR3: CSARGTSGMETQYF
V: TRBV4-1; size: -; J: TRBJ2-4; D: TRBD1; DNA: TGCGCCAGCAGCCAAGAAGGACAGGGGGTGGCCAAAAACATTCAGTACTTC; CDR3: CASSQEGQGVAKNIQYF
V: TRBV7-9; size: few; J: TRBJ2-1; D: -; DNA: TGTGCCAGCAGCTTAGGGGCTTGGAGGTCCTACAATGAGCAGTTCTTC; CDR3: CASSLGAWRSYNEQFF
V: TRBV11-2; size: -; J: TRBJ2-5; D: TRBD2; DNA: TGTGCCAGCAGCACCAGAGGGGGTAGCGGGGGGGGCGAGACCCAGTACTTC; CDR3: CASSTRGGSGGGETQYF
V: TRBV20-1; size: -; J: TRBJ2-7; D: -; DNA: TGCAGTGCCAGGGGGGGCCCCTACGAGCAGTACTTC; CDR3: CSARGGPYEQYF
V: TRBV2; size: -; J: TRBJ2-1; D: -; DNA: TGTGCCAGCAGTCGTCCCTCGGGACCTTACAATGAGCAGTTCTTC; CDR3: CASSRPSGPYNEQFF
V: TRBV7-6; size: -; J: TRBJ1-2; D: -; DNA: TGTGCCAGCAGCTTAGGCCCGGACAGCTTCTATGGCTACACCTTC; CDR3: CASSLGPDSFYGYTF
V: TRBV7-2; size: few; J: TRBJ2-7; D: -; DNA: TGTGCCAGCAGCTTTTGGACAGACTACGAGCAGTACTTC; CDR3: CASSFWTDYEQYF
V: TRBV20-1; size: -; J: TRBJ2-1; D: -; DNA: TGCAGTGCGGTCAAAAGAAAGAGTGAGCAGTTCTTC; CDR3: CSAVKRKSEQFF
V: TRBV20-1; size: few; J: TRBJ2-7; D: -; DNA: TGCAGTGCTAGAGTCCCACCTAACTACGAGCAGTACTTC; CDR3: CSARVPPNYEQYF
V: TRBV7-6; size: -; J: TRBJ2-7; D: TRBD1; DNA: TGTGCCAGCAGCACCCGGGACAGCTCCTACGAGCAGTACTTC; CDR3: CASSTRDSSYEQYF
V: TRBV29-1; size: -; J: TRBJ1-2; D: -; DNA: TGCAGCGCCTTCGGTCGCGTGGACAAGGACTATGGCTACACCTTC; CDR3: CSAFGRVDKDYGYTF
V: TRBV7-6; size: -; J: TRBJ2-3; D: -; DNA: TGTGCCAGCAGCTTAGGACCAGGACATGCAGATACGCAGTATTTT; CDR3: CASSLGPGHADTQYF
V: TRBV11-3; size: few; J: TRBJ2-2; D: -; DNA: TGTGCCAGCAGCTCCCTAGGGGAGGGGGCGCGAACCGGGGAGCTGTTTTTT; CDR3: CASSSLGEGARTGELFF
V: TRBV7-2; size: few; J: TRBJ1-5; D: -; DNA: TGTGCCAGCAGCTTAGAGCAGGCTCAGCCCCAGCATTTT; CDR3: CASSLEQAQPQHF
V: TRBV5-1; size: few; J: TRBJ2-3; D: TRBD2; DNA: TGCGCCAGCAGCTGGTCGACTAGCGGGACCGGTGGGACAGATACGCAGTATTTT; CDR3: CASSWSTSGTGGTDTQYF